These 24 T cell receptor beta chains originate from one sample sequenced in a study of T cells in Graves' hyperthyroidism and ophthalmopathy. TCR beta CDR3 sequences were amplified from RNA transcripts. Primed by the HTBI set, a first-round RT-PCR was run on the TCR CDR3. Via MiXCR, TCRdb re-called the multiplex PCR reads, giving one row per CDR3 protein. The table includes hundreds of thousands of distinct CDR3 sequences, 15% to 20% detected once. Sequenced material: blood. The receptors were sampled from a man in his forties with Graves' hyperthyroidism.

This clonotype was recorded many times. J is TRBJ1-2 and V is TRBV12-3 or TRBV12-4; TRBD1 matches at 11 bases. J gave up 4 bases and V 3 bases, and 4 bases lay outside the gene matches. The CDR3 extends over 15 amino acids. DNA for the CDR3: TGTGCCAGCAGTTTCGGACAGGGGGCAAGCTATGGCTACACCTTC. It yields the protein CASSFGQGASYGYTF.

This clonotype has a count of ten or more. The CDR3, as DNA: TGTGCCAGCAGCGTTCAAGCGGGGGCCCGCAATGAGCAGTTCTTC. The encoded protein is CASSVQAGARNEQFF. The rearrangement links TRBV9 to TRBJ2-1; TRBD2 matches at 8 bases. CDR1 is SGDLS and CDR2 is YYNGEE in the germline V gene. J gave up 6 bases and V 2 bases, and 7 bases lay outside the gene matches. The CDR3 is 15 amino acids.

This clonotype was found many times. The V call is TRBV27, the J call TRBJ2-7; D perhaps matches TRBD1 (6 bases). Looked up from germline, CDR1 is MNHEY and CDR2 is SMNVEV (reference sequence). CDR3 length: 12 residues. Trimming cost V 6 bases and J 5 bases, with 11 bases left between them. CDR3 coding DNA: TGTGCCAGCAGAACAGGGAACAACGAGCAGTACTTC. Protein: CASRTGNNEQYF.

The V call is TRBV3-1, the J call TRBJ2-2, with TRBD1 matching 7 bases. From germline, CDR1 is LGHDT and CDR2 YNNKEL (reference sequence). The V segment lost 4 bases and the J segment 5 bases; nucleotides outside the gene matches: 10. The CDR3 extends over 16 amino acids. The CDR3 loop reads CASSLPDRVGTGELFF. In DNA form, the CDR3 reads TGTGCCAGCAGCCTCCCTGACAGGGTTGGAACCGGGGAGCTGTTTTTT.

This clonotype was seen only a few times. The V and J genes are TRBV19 and TRBJ1-1, with a possible D match to TRBD1 (6 bases). Trimming took 0 bases from V and 0 from J, leaving 11 bases between them. Germline values: CDR1 LNHDA, CDR2 SQIVND (reference sequence). CDR3 length: 16 amino acids. The CDR3 sequence is CASSIDLYRVNTEAFF. As DNA, the CDR3 is TGTGCCAGTAGTATAGATCTGTACAGGGTGAACACTGAAGCTTTCTTT.

Ten or more counts support this clonotype. The CDR3 sequence: CASSIQSLEQYF. DNA of the CDR3: TGTGCCAGCAGCATACAGTCTTTGGAGCAGTACTTC. The V and J genes are TRBV28 and TRBJ2-7, with D hard to call. The CDR3 consists of 12 residues. In germline, CDR1 is MDHEN, CDR2 SYDVKM. Between the trimmed V and J ends, which lost 6 bases and 7 bases, there was a span of 13 bases. The variable domain in full, with the rest retrieved from reference TRBV28 and TRBJ2-7, is DVKVTQSSRYLVKRTGEKVFLECVQDMDHENMFWYRQDPGLGLRLIYFSYDVKMKEKGDIPEGYSVSREKKERFSLILESASTNQTSMYLCASSIQSLEQYFGPGTRLTVT.

The CDR3 bases are TGTGCCAGCAGTGTAGTGGCAAATAGCAATCAGCCCCAGCATTTT. Residues: CASSVVANSNQPQHF. This sequence joins TRBV6-4 and TRBJ1-5; D unresolved. CDR3 length: 15 residues. Germline loops: CDR1 MRHNA, CDR2 SNTAGT. V was cut by 4 bases and J by 0 bases, with 10 bases left in between.

This clonotype occurred many times. This chain links TRBV24-1 with TRBJ2-5; D may be TRBD1 or TRBD2 (5 bases each). The germline V gene has CDR1 KGHDR and CDR2 SFDVKD. The CDR3 has 14 amino acids. V was cut by 0 bases and J by 5 bases, with 9 bases left in between. The CDR3 loop reads CATSDLQGDETQYF. In DNA form, the CDR3 reads TGTGCCACCAGTGATTTGCAAGGGGACGAGACCCAGTACTTC.

There are many counts of this clonotype. The chain joins TRBV20-1 to TRBJ2-5; no firm D call. V lost 5 bases to trimming and J lost 5 bases, with 18 bases between them. This CDR3 contains 14 residues. Germline loops: CDR1 DFQATT, CDR2 SNEGSKA (reference sequence). CDR3 region: CSASAGRKTETQYF. As DNA, the CDR3 is TGCAGTGCTTCGGCTGGAAGGAAGACGGAGACCCAGTACTTC.

This clonotype occurred a few times. This chain uses TRBV6-5 with TRBJ2-7, with TRBD2 matching 9 bases. With V trimmed by 2 bases and J by 7 bases, 9 bases remained unmatched. The CDR3 has 15 residues. The V gene's germline CDR1 is MNHEY and CDR2 SVGAGI. CDR3: CASSYDTSGGLEQYF. In DNA, the CDR3 is TGTGCCAGCAGTTACGATACGAGCGGGGGGTTAGAGCAGTACTTC.

V gene TRBV11-2 combines with J gene TRBJ2-7, with D possibly matching TRBD2 (5 bases). Trimming removed 7 bases from V and 4 bases from J, with 20 bases in between. There are 15 residues in the CDR3. Germline V gene sequence: CDR1 SGHAT, CDR2 FQNNGV. The CDR3 sequence: CASTSFRRVGYEQYF. The CDR3 region has the DNA TGTGCCAGCACCTCGTTTCGGCGGGTCGGATACGAGCAGTACTTC.

The table lists this clonotype with a count of one. A single base separates this from a much larger clone, so it may be a read error. This chain links TRBV3-1 with TRBJ2-2, with D unclear. Between the trimmed V and J ends, which lost 4 bases and 6 bases, there was a span of 9 bases. The V gene's germline CDR1 is LGHDT and CDR2 YNNKEL (reference sequence). CDR3 length: 13 residues. For the CDR3, the DNA is TGTGCCAGCAGCCCAGGTTATGCCGGGGAGCTGTTTTTT. Amino acid sequence: CASSPGYAGELFF. The variable domain in full, with the rest retrieved from reference TRBV3-1 and TRBJ2-2, is DTAVSQTPKYLVTQMGNDKSIKCEQNLGHDTMYWYKQDSKKFLKIMFSYNNKELIINETVPNRFSPKSPDKAHLNLHINSLELGDSAVYFCASSPGYAGELFFGEGSRLTVL.

As for this clonotype: A much larger clone differs by one base, so this may be a read error. This chain uses TRBV2 with TRBJ2-7; D gene ambiguous. Germline CDR1 and CDR2: SNHLY and FYNNEI. The CDR3 covers 16 residues. The chain's CDR3 is CAGSEAPMLSTYEQYF. CDR3 nucleotide sequence: TGTGCCGGCAGTGAAGCGCCAATGTTATCAACCTACGAGCAGTACTTC.

This clonotype was counted ten times or more. The chain links TRBV18 to TRBJ2-1; unclear D gene. The germline V gene encodes CDR1 KGHSH and CDR2 LQKENI. This CDR3 has 15 amino acids. V was cut by 2 bases and J by 8 bases, with 16 bases left in between. DNA of the CDR3: TGTGCCAGCTCACCAAACTTCCGTGGGATGGATGAGCAGTTCTTC. Protein sequence: CASSPNFRGMDEQFF.

This clonotype was detected many times. The gene calls are TRBV7-2 and TRBJ1-5, with D perhaps TRBD1 (5 bases). Germline values: CDR1 SGHTA, CDR2 FQGNSA. The V gene lost 5 bases and the J gene lost 5 bases, with 16 bases spanning the gap. This CDR3 has 15 residues. CDR3 bases: TGTGCCAGCAGCCGGTGGGAGGGGCGAGATCAGCCCCAGCATTTT. It translates to CASSRWEGRDQPQHF.

V is TRBV6-2 or TRBV6-3 and J is TRBJ2-5, with TRBD1 matching over 7 bases. This CDR3 spans 13 amino acids. V trimming: 8 bases; J trimming: 6 bases; junction bases outside the gene matches: 9. Per the germline V gene, CDR1 is MNHEY and CDR2 is SVGEGT. In nucleotides, the CDR3 is TGTGCCAGCCTACAGGCAGGGGGAAAGACCCAGTACTTC. Translating it yields CASLQAGGKTQYF.

This clonotype was detected many times. The chain uses TRBV2 and TRBJ1-5; the D gene is possibly TRBD1 (6 bases). V shed 4 bases and J shed 7 bases, with 11 bases lying between them. Per the germline V gene, CDR1 is SNHLY and CDR2 is FYNNEI. The CDR3 runs to 13 residues. CDR3 loop: CASSVQGRQPQHF. In nucleotides, the CDR3 is TGTGCCAGCAGTGTGCAGGGGAGGCAGCCCCAGCATTTT.

This clonotype was counted many times. V gene TRBV15 combines with J gene TRBJ1-2; 7 bases are shared with TRBD1. V was pared by 1 base and J by 2 bases, with 7 bases of the junction left unmatched. Germline CDR1 is LNHNV and CDR2 is YYDKDF (reference sequence). The CDR3 consists of 16 residues. CDR3: CATSRAGTASNYGYTF. DNA of the CDR3: TGTGCCACCAGCAGAGCCGGGACAGCAAGCAACTATGGCTACACCTTC.

This clonotype showed up many times. This chain connects TRBV5-1 to TRBJ1-1; D gene uncertain. Germline V gives CDR1 SGHRS, CDR2 YFSETQ. The germline V and J ends were trimmed by 0 bases and 2 bases, with 5 bases remaining between them. The CDR3 extends over 13 amino acids. DNA for the CDR3: TGCGCCAGCAGCTTGGAAGATAACACTGAAGCTTTCTTT. Translating it yields CASSLEDNTEAFF. The full variable domain, with the rest looked up from reference TRBV5-1 and TRBJ1-1, is KAGVTQTPRYLIKTRGQQVTLSCSPISGHRSVSWYQQTPGQGLQFLFEYFSETQRNKGNFPGRFSGRQFSNSRSEMNVSTLELGDSALYLCASSLEDNTEAFFGQGTRLTVV.

The CDR3 region has the DNA TGTGCCAGCAGTTTTGGGGTGGCCGAGACCCAGTACTTC. Encoded protein: CASSFGVAETQYF. The rearrangement joins TRBV28 to TRBJ2-5; no reliable D call. Germline assignment: CDR1 MDHEN and CDR2 SYDVKM. V was cut by 3 bases and J by 5 bases, with 10 bases left in between. The CDR3 is 13 residues long.

This chain uses TRBV4-2 with TRBJ1-1; 8 bases fit TRBD1. Germline-derived CDR1 and CDR2 are LGHNA and YNFKEQ. V was pared by 1 base and J by 4 bases, with 14 bases of the junction left unmatched. This CDR3 contains 18 residues. The CDR3 DNA follows: TGTGCCAGCAGCCAAGCGCGTACCTCTCAGGGGGCCGGCACTGAAGCTTTCTTT. This sequence encodes CASSQARTSQGAGTEAFF.

The J gene is TRBJ2-5, the V gene TRBV5-1; D is ambiguous. From germline, CDR1 is SGHRS and CDR2 YFSETQ. The CDR3 extends over 16 amino acids. The V end lost 1 base, the J end lost 3 bases, and 16 bases lay between the germline ends. CDR3 in DNA: TGCGCCAGCAGCTTGTTTTTGGTGGGATTGGAAGAGACCCAGTACTTC. It translates to CASSLFLVGLEETQYF. Variable domain in full (rest from reference TRBV5-1 and TRBJ2-5): KAGVTQTPRYLIKTRGQQVTLSCSPISGHRSVSWYQQTPGQGLQFLFEYFSETQRNKGNFPGRFSGRQFSNSRSEMNVSTLELGDSALYLCASSLFLVGLEETQYFGPGTRLLVL.

This clonotype was seen repeatedly, ten times or more. The gene calls are TRBV7-2 and TRBJ2-1, with TRBD1 matching over 9 bases. The germline V gene encodes CDR1 SGHTA and CDR2 FQGNSA. This CDR3 is built from 15 residues. The V gene end was trimmed by 5 bases and the J gene end by 12 bases; junction bases not matched to a gene: 14. CDR3 loop: CASSPAGQGRRGQFF. CDR3 nucleotide sequence: TGTGCCAGCAGCCCAGCAGGACAGGGGCGGCGAGGGCAGTTCTTC.

This clonotype has a count of ten or more. V is TRBV2 and J is TRBJ1-2; D may be TRBD1 (5 bases). The length of the CDR3 is 14 residues. The germline CDR1 and CDR2 sequences are SNHLY and FYNNEI. The V end was cut by 3 bases, the J end by 4 bases, with 12 bases between. The CDR3 region is CASSESRQGYGYTF. CDR3 bases: TGTGCCAGCAGTGAGTCTAGGCAGGGCTATGGCTACACCTTC.